This T cell receptor (beta chain) was profiled in a study of T cells in localized non-small cell lung cancer (dated by TCRdb to the early 2020s). Background on the whole study: T cell repertoires of about 240 early-stage NSCLC patients were analyzed, with tumors being compared against uninvolved tumor-adjacent lungs. The mean age of the NSCLC patients was 50 to 85 years, with 120 to 150 men and around 110 women. The cohort comprised 200 to 300 treatment-naïve NSCLC patients with resected, localized lung tumors. General study outcomes and caveats: Because of the exploratory design, TCR variables were selected using unadjusted p-values without false-discovery rate correction. The highest T cell clonality was observed in uninvolved tumor-adjacent lung, where clonality exceeded that of tumor, suggesting that antigenic responses were more focused in uninvolved tumor-adjacent lung. A median of around 57 of the top 100 tumor clones turned up in the paired uninvolved adjacent lung, and roughly 30 of those clones also ranked among the top 100 of that same adjacent lung. Higher T cell density in blood was associated with longer overall survival, whereas higher clonality in adjacent lung was associated with shorter survival. Because multi-region sequencing of the tumors was not done, intratumor heterogeneity could not be ruled out.

The CDR3 numbers 17 residues from cysteine through phenylalanine. The read is trimmed to its CDR3 DNA, 51 bases read in frame from base 1. As encoded in the germline V gene (reference sequence), CDR1 is SEHNR while CDR2 is FQNEAQ. Relative to germline, V is 4 bases shorter and J is 3 bases shorter, with 19 bases between their ends. At diagnosis, peripheral blood, uninvolved tumor-adjacent lung and tumor were collected and stored as a combination of fresh-frozen and FFPE material. Blood samples were analyzed as peripheral blood mononuclear cells for TCR repertoire profiling. As concerns this clone: Its antigen is not yet known. No qualities accompany the bases; no much larger clone lies one base away.

TCR beta CDR3 regions were sequenced from DNA using the immunoSEQ Assay. The original pipeline was this. T cell density was computed as TCR beta template counts normalized to usable DNA estimated by amplifying housekeeping genes. Richness was estimated using the preseqR package, with extrapolation to 400,000 templates for PBMC samples and to 120,000 templates for tissue samples. Clonality was defined as one minus Pielou's evenness. Tissue-enriched TCRs were identified through differential abundance testing performed on productive amino-acid clonotypes, with a minimum total count of 5 and an alpha of 0.1. The Jaccard Index and the Morisita Overlap Index were used to quantify repertoire overlap between compartments. TCR beta CDR3s were clustered by GLIPH together with public tetramer-defined viral CDR3s, and at least three viral sequences plus V-gene enrichment were required for viral motifs. Imported from immuneACCESS, the table was reduced by TCRdb to in-frame sequences with V and J called. These copies leave out some clones; in studies compared against another copy, an unresolved V gene accounts for under half, and the cause of the remainder is not known. D and trimming come from the DNA, and the V and J calls and clone size come from that table. This sample comprises about 78,000 clones, approximately 84% of them detected only once. The leading ten clones occupy about 2.7% of the sample.

This TCR derives from a man aged 40-75 years with stage I lung adenocarcinoma. This specimen consisted of peripheral blood, obtained before any cancer treatment. The chain is assembled from TRBV7-9 and TRBJ1-3, with the D gene uncertain. The CDR3 loop reads CASSSLLSSGGGNTIYF. In nucleotide form, the sequence is TGTGCCAGCAGCTCGTTATTAAGCTCAGGAGGTGGAAACACCATATATTTT.